This T cell receptor beta chain emerged from a study of T-cell reconstitution after alpha-beta-depleted transplantation in children. The study's findings and limits: T-cell counts and diversity at one year following transplant were attributed mainly to newly produced T cells. Two months or so post-transplant, alpha-beta T cells reportedly derived from several hundred expanded graft clones. Surviving recipient T cells and intrathymic progenitors accounted for some patients' high TCRbeta diversity at day 60.

Unique molecular identifiers were used in preparing the TCRbeta library. TCRdb fed the PCR reads into MiXCR, producing one record per CDR3 protein. The sample has a few hundred thousand distinct CDR3 sequences; over 20% are singletons. A remark on this clonotype: The antigen is undetermined.

The length of the CDR3 is 16 residues. V gave up 2 bases and J gave up 4 bases; unmatched junction bases: 4. Germline-derived CDR1 and CDR2 are SGHTA and FQGNSA. This TCR came from a boy under two years old with Wiskott-Aldrich syndrome, due to receive a stem cell transplant. The chain combines TRBV7-2 with TRBJ2-3; 12 bases agree with TRBD2. This specimen was PBMCs, taken before TCRalphabeta/CD19-depleted stem cell transplant. This CDR3 is CASSLLAGGPPDTQYF. As DNA, the CDR3 is TGTGCCAGCAGCTTACTAGCGGGAGGGCCCCCAGATACGCAGTATTTT.